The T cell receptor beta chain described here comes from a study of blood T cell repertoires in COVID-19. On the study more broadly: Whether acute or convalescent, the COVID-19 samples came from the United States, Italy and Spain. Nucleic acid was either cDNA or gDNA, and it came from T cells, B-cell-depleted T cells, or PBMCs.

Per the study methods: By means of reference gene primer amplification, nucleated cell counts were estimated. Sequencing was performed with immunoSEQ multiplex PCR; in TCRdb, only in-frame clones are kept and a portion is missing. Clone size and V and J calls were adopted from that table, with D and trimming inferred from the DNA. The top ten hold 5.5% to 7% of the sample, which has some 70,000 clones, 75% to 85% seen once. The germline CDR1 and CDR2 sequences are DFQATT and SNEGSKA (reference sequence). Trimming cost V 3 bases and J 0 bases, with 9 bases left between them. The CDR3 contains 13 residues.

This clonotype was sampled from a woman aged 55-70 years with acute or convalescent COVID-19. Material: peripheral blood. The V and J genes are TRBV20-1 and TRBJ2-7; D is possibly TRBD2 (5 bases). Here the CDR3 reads CSASGENSYEQYF. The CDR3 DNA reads TGCAGTGCTAGTGGGGAGAACTCCTACGAGCAGTACTTC.